The 8 T cell receptor beta chains given below trace back to one sample, sequenced in a study of blood T cell repertoires in COVID-19. The assay was immunoSEQ multiplex PCR, and TCRdb's table has in-frame clones only and misses some. This table holds 140,000 to 150,000 clones, about 80% found once. Source material: peripheral blood. The source is a man aged 65-85 years who had recovered from COVID-19.

J is TRBJ2-7 and V is TRBV7-2; TRBD2 aligns across 9 bases. Germline loops: CDR1 SGHTA, CDR2 FQGNSA. V lost 5 bases, J lost 0 bases, and 5 bases stayed unmatched. The CDR3 runs 15 residues. CDR3 amino acids: CASSRPGLASYEQYF. The CDR3 DNA is TGTGCCAGCAGCAGACCGGGACTAGCCTCCTACGAGCAGTACTTC.

This clone was seen just once. The chain has TRBV18 and TRBJ2-5; 7 nucleotides line up with TRBD1. Germline V lookup: CDR1 KGHSH, CDR2 LQKENI. The ends lost 3 bases at V and 1 base at J; junction bases unmatched: 2. This CDR3 comprises 14 residues. DNA for the CDR3: TGTGCCAGCTCACCGACAGGGACCCAAGAGACCCAGTACTTC. It yields the protein CASSPTGTQETQYF.

The chain uses TRBV30 and TRBJ1-4; 8 bases map to TRBD1. After removal of 3 bases from V and 7 bases from J, the junction contained 7 bases not matched to a gene. CDR1 is GTSNPN, CDR2 SVGIG, per germline (reference sequence). The CDR3 is 14 residues long. The CDR3 sequence: CAWRQGARGEKLFF. The CDR3 DNA sequence: TGTGCCTGGAGGCAGGGGGCGCGGGGTGAAAAACTGTTTTTT.

The J gene is TRBJ1-4, the V gene TRBV19; D is perhaps TRBD1 (5 bases). The CDR3 runs 18 residues. With 3 bases removed from V and 5 bases from J, the gap between germline ends came to 22 bases. Germline values: CDR1 LNHDA, CDR2 SQIVND (reference sequence). The CDR3 loop reads CASSISPPREGTNEKLFF. The CDR3 nucleotides read TGTGCCAGTAGTATTTCCCCACCTCGGGAGGGGACGAATGAAAAACTGTTTTTT. Combining the CDR3 with reference TRBV19 and TRBJ1-4 gives the whole variable domain DGGITQSPKYLFRKEGQNVTLSCEQNLNHDAMYWYRQDPGQGLRLIYYSQIVNDFQKGDIAEGYSVSREKKESFPLTVTSAQKNPTAFYLCASSISPPREGTNEKLFFGSGTQLSVL.

J is TRBJ1-1 and V is TRBV29-1, with D possibly matching TRBD1 (5 bases). This CDR3 region has 12 residues. Germline V CDR1 and CDR2: SQVTM, ANQGSEA. As DNA, the CDR3 is TGCGGGACGGGGGTGAGGAACACTGAAGCTTTCTTT. It encodes CGTGVRNTEAFF.

Regarding this clone: This sample also contains other DNA sequences that code for the same CDR3. The chain is built from TRBV3-1 (or the pseudogene TRBV3-2) and TRBJ2-5; TRBD2 might be the D (6 bases). In germline, CDR1 is LGHDT, CDR2 YNNKEL (reference sequence). Trimming shortened V by 7 bases and J by 4 bases, and 13 bases separated the two germline ends. The CDR3 consists of 13 residues. As DNA, the CDR3 is TGTGCCAGCATCGGGGGTCGACTAGAGACCCAGTACTTC. Translating gives CASIGGRLETQYF.

CDR3 amino acids: CASSLEEGALEQYF. The CDR3 DNA reads as TGCGCCAGCAGCTTGGAAGAGGGGGCCCTCGAGCAGTACTTC. The V gene is TRBV5-1, the J gene TRBJ2-7; 7 nucleotides line up with TRBD1. Germline V gene sequence: CDR1 SGHRS, CDR2 YFSETQ. V trimming: 0 bases; J trimming: 6 bases; junction bases outside the gene matches: 6. The CDR3 spans 14 residues.

V gene TRBV5-1 combines with J gene TRBJ2-7; 10 bases match TRBD1. The V and J ends lost 3 bases and 0 bases, in that order; junction bases with no gene match: 3. CDR1 is SGHRS and CDR2 is YFSETQ in the germline V gene. This CDR3 spans 15 amino acids. CDR3 sequence reads: CASSYRTGGSYEQYF. CDR3 DNA: TGCGCCAGCAGCTATAGGACAGGGGGCTCCTACGAGCAGTACTTC.